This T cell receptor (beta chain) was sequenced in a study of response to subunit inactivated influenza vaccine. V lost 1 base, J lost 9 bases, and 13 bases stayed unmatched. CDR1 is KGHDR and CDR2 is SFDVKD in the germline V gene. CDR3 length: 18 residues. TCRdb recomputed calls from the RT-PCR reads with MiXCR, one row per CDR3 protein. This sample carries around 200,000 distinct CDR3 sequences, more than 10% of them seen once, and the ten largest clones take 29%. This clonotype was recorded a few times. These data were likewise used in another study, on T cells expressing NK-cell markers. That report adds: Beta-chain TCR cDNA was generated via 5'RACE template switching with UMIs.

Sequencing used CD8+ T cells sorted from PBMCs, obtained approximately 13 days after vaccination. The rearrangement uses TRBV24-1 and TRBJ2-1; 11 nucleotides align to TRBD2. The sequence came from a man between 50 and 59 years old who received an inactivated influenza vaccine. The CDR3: CATSDFSSTSGSLSEQFF. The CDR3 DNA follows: TGTGCCACCAGTGATTTCTCCTCCACTAGCGGGAGTTTAAGTGAGCAGTTCTTC.